The next 9 T cell receptor beta chains were all read from a single sample in a study of T cells in Graves' hyperthyroidism and ophthalmopathy. Researchers amplified the TCR beta CDR3 regions from RNA transcripts. HTBI primers were employed in a first-round RT-PCR of the TCR CDR3. One entry per CDR3 protein results from TCRdb running MiXCR on the multiplex PCR reads. The sample has hundreds of thousands of distinct CDR3 sequences; 30% to 40% are singletons. Sequencing was done on a sample of blood. These TCRs come from a woman aged 40 to 49 with Graves' hyperthyroidism.

This clonotype was seen only a few times. The rearrangement links TRBV6-1 to TRBJ2-5; TRBD2 matches at 9 bases. The CDR3 has 17 residues. The germline V gene encodes CDR1 MNHNS and CDR2 SASEGT. V lost 7 bases to trimming and J lost 5 bases; unmatched junction nucleotides: 17. CDR3 protein: CASTPPGGLAGYETQYF. DNA for the CDR3: TGTGCCAGCACACCCCCGGGGGGGCTAGCGGGATATGAGACCCAGTACTTC.

The chain links TRBV29-1 to TRBJ2-5; 9 bases are a match to TRBD1. The CDR3 totals 16 residues. CDR1 is SQVTM and CDR2 is ANQGSEA in the germline V gene. V shed 7 bases and J 4 bases; nucleotides not matched to a gene: 16. The CDR3 is CSASGTGKGVRETQYF. In DNA form, the CDR3 reads TGCAGCGCATCCGGGACAGGGAAGGGCGTCAGAGAGACCCAGTACTTC.

Points on this clonotype: This may be a read error: a much more frequent sequence differs by one nucleotide. V and J are TRBV20-1 and TRBJ1-5; D not certain. In germline, CDR1 is DFQATT, CDR2 SNEGSKA (reference sequence). The CDR3 consists of 13 residues. The V end lost 1 base, the J end lost 6 bases, and 10 bases lay between the germline ends. This chain's CDR3 is CSARGAGSQPQHF. Written as DNA, the CDR3 is TGCAGTGCTAGAGGAGCGGGAAGTCAGCCCCAGCATTTT.

The chain is built from TRBV5-4 and TRBJ2-4; 8 bases line up with TRBD1. J was trimmed by 8 bases and V by 4 bases; bases with no gene match: 11. The CDR3 loop spans 15 amino acids. Germline CDR1 and CDR2: SGHNT and YYREEE (reference sequence). The CDR3: CASSPERQGRDIQYF. CDR3 DNA sequence: TGTGCCAGCAGCCCCGAAAGACAGGGGAGAGACATTCAGTACTTC.

This clonotype has just one count. At one end, the junction sequence differs from germline, possibly due to a read error. The chain is built from TRBV12-3 or TRBV12-4 and TRBJ1-1; D is undetermined. This CDR3 is 13 amino acids long. CDR3 in amino acids: CAISPSGNTEAFF. DNA for the CDR3: TGTGCCATCAGTCCATCGGGTAACACTGAAGCTTTCTTT.

Turning to this clonotype: Given a much more abundant clone one base away, this may be a read error. This CDR3 fails to terminate in the conserved phenylalanine or tryptophan, so it likely reflects a read error. This chain links TRBV7-2 with TRBJ2-7; 7 positions agree with TRBD1. Germline V lookup: CDR1 SGHTA, CDR2 FQGNSA. CDR3 length: 15 amino acids. CDR3 DNA: TGCGCCAGCAGCCAAATTGACAGGGAAGCCTACGAGCAGTACCTC. Its protein product is CASSQIDREAYEQYL.

The sample holds many counts of this clonotype. The chain uses TRBV20-1 and TRBJ1-1, with 7 positions matching TRBD1. V lost 4 bases and J lost 5; bases outside the gene matches: 13. Looked up from germline, CDR1 is DFQATT and CDR2 is SNEGSKA (reference sequence). The CDR3 has 15 residues. CDR3 region: CSAIGGGQVWTEAFF. The CDR3 DNA reads TGCAGTGCTATAGGGGGTGGACAGGTTTGGACTGAAGCTTTCTTT.

This clonotype was seen many times. The J gene is TRBJ1-2, the V gene TRBV7-2; TRBD1 is a possible D gene (5 bases). The CDR3 runs to 13 residues. Trimming took off 5 bases at V and 8 bases at J, with 15 bases between the two ends. Germline CDR1 reads SGHTA; CDR2 reads FQGNSA. The CDR3 loop reads CASSPVRDGGYTF. In DNA, the CDR3 is TGTGCCAGCAGCCCGGTCCGGGACGGGGGCTACACCTTC.

This chain links TRBV20-1 with TRBJ2-5; D gene ambiguous. CDR1 and CDR2 from the germline V gene are DFQATT and SNEGSKA (reference sequence). Trimming removed 2 bases at V and 1 base at J, with 5 bases between. The CDR3 length is 12 residues. CDR3 in DNA: TGCAGTGCTAGATCCGCCCAAGAGACCCAGTACTTC. Translating it yields CSARSAQETQYF.